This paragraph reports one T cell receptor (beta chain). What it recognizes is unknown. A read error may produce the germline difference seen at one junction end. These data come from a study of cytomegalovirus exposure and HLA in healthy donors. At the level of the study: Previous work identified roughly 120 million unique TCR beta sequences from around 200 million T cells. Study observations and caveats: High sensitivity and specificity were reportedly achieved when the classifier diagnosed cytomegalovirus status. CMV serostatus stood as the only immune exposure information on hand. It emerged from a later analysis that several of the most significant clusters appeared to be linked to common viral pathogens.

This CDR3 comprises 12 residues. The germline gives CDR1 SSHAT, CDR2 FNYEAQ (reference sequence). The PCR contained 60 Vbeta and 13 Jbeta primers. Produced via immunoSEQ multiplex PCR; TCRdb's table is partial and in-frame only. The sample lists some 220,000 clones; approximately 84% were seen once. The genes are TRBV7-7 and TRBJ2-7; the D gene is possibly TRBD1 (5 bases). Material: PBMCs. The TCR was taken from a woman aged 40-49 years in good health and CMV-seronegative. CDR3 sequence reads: CASSAGFYEQYF. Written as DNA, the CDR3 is TGTGCTAGCAGCGCAGGGTTCTACGAGCAGTACTTC.